These 14 T cell receptor beta chains share one sample of origin, sequenced in a study of blood T cell repertoires in COVID-19. This table comes from immunoSEQ multiplex PCR, and its TCRdb copy is limited to in-frame clones, with some not included. The top ten clones hold roughly 5.1% of a sample with about 95,000 clones, about 89% of them seen once. The sequenced sample consisted of peripheral blood. These receptors were taken from a man in his fifties or sixties with COVID-19, enrolled during active disease.

The CDR3: CASSLGTGKETQYF. CDR3 DNA sequence: TGTGCCAGCAGTTTGGGGACAGGGAAAGAGACCCAGTACTTC. This chain joins TRBV27 and TRBJ2-5, with 9 bases matching TRBD1. The CDR3 extends over 14 amino acids. Per germline, CDR1 MNHEY and CDR2 SMNVEV (reference sequence). The V segment lost 3 bases and the J segment 3 bases; nucleotides outside the gene matches: 2.

The J gene is TRBJ2-3, the V gene TRBV18, with D possibly being TRBD2 (6 bases). The V end was cut by 3 bases, the J end by 7 bases, with 20 bases between. Germline CDR1 is KGHSH and CDR2 is LQKENI. This CDR3 has 16 residues. The CDR3 DNA reads TGTGCCAGCTCACCCTACCGGGACTCCCTCGGGAATACGCAGTATTTT. Protein: CASSPYRDSLGNTQYF.

This chain links TRBV6-4 with TRBJ1-1; TRBD1 agrees at 7 bases. The CDR3 runs to 15 residues. The germline V gene encodes CDR1 MRHNA and CDR2 SNTAGT. The J segment lost 5 bases and the V segment lost 6 bases, leaving 12 bases of the junction unmatched. CDR3 coding DNA: TGTGCCAGCAGGCACCAGGGGGAGGAAGGAACTGAAGCTTTCTTT. It yields the protein CASRHQGEEGTEAFF.

This chain connects TRBV7-3 to TRBJ1-2, with D possibly being TRBD1 (5 bases). There are 11 residues in the CDR3. CDR1 is SGHTA, CDR2 FQGTGA, per germline. The ends were cut back, 5 bases at V and 6 bases at J, with 7 bases in the middle. The CDR3 is CASSGGDGYTF. The CDR3 DNA is TGTGCCAGCAGCGGAGGGGATGGCTACACCTTC.

This chain links TRBV10-3 with TRBJ2-5; 7 bases are shared with TRBD2. After removal of 3 bases from V and 1 base from J, the junction contained 5 bases not matched to a gene. The CDR3 has 15 amino acids. Germline lookup yields CDR1 ENHRY and CDR2 SYGVKD. The CDR3 spells CAISDSAGPQETQYF. The CDR3 bases are TGTGCCATCAGTGACTCAGCGGGACCCCAAGAGACCCAGTACTTC.

The chain employs TRBV19 and TRBJ1-1, with D maybe TRBD1 (5 bases). The CDR3 covers 14 residues. V lost 2 bases and J lost 4, with 11 bases in between. Germline V gene data show CDR1 as LNHDA and CDR2 as SQIVND (reference sequence). The CDR3: CASSIWGGTTEAFF. The CDR3 DNA sequence: TGTGCCAGTAGTATATGGGGGGGAACCACTGAAGCTTTCTTT. Combining the CDR3 with reference TRBV19 and TRBJ1-1 gives the whole variable domain DGGITQSPKYLFRKEGQNVTLSCEQNLNHDAMYWYRQDPGQGLRLIYYSQIVNDFQKGDIAEGYSVSREKKESFPLTVTSAQKNPTAFYLCASSIWGGTTEAFFGQGTRLTVV.

The chain has TRBV6-2 or TRBV6-3 and TRBJ2-7; 13 bases align to TRBD2. Trimming removed 0 bases from V and 2 bases from J; junction bases left unmatched: 1. CDR3 length equals 16 residues. Per the germline V gene, CDR1 is MNHEY and CDR2 is SVGEGT. CDR3 coding DNA: TGTGCCAGCAGTTACTCCGGACTAGCGGGGGCCTACGAGCAGTACTTC. Translating it yields CASSYSGLAGAYEQYF.

The chain recombines TRBV11-3 with TRBJ2-7; 7 bases line up with TRBD2. CDR3 size: 14 residues. Trimming removed 5 bases from V and 2 bases from J; junction bases left unmatched: 6. Germline-derived CDR1 and CDR2 are SGHNT and YENEEA. CDR3 nucleotide sequence: TGTGCCAGCAGCCCCCGGGGGGTGGCCTACGAGCAGTACTTC. Translating gives CASSPRGVAYEQYF.

This clone was observed a single time. The chain employs TRBV19 and TRBJ2-3; D call uncertain. The V gene's germline CDR1 is LNHDA and CDR2 SQIVND (reference sequence). V lost 6 bases and J lost 0, with 4 bases in between. This CDR3 has 12 residues. Here the CDR3 reads CASRESTDTQYF. The CDR3 DNA is TGTGCCAGTAGGGAGAGCACAGATACGCAGTATTTT. Together with reference TRBV19 and TRBJ2-3, the CDR3 gives the full variable domain: DGGITQSPKYLFRKEGQNVTLSCEQNLNHDAMYWYRQDPGQGLRLIYYSQIVNDFQKGDIAEGYSVSREKKESFPLTVTSAQKNPTAFYLCASRESTDTQYFGPGTRLTVL.

The V call is TRBV5-1, the J call TRBJ2-3, with a tentative D call TRBD2 (6 bases). Germline V lookup: CDR1 SGHRS, CDR2 YFSETQ. Trimming left V 4 bases short and J 3 bases short, with 15 bases between. The CDR3 loop spans 15 amino acids. CDR3 in amino acids: CASSDPTRGTDTQYF. The CDR3 DNA is TGCGCCAGCAGCGACCCGACTAGAGGTACAGATACGCAGTATTTT.

The chain uses TRBV18 and TRBJ2-7; TRBD1 might be the D (6 bases). V lost 2 bases to trimming and J lost 4 bases, with 9 bases between them. Germline CDR1 and CDR2: KGHSH and LQKENI. The CDR3 covers 13 residues. The CDR3 DNA follows: TGTGCCAGCTCACCAGGGACAAAATACGAGCAGTACTTC. Protein product: CASSPGTKYEQYF.

This rearrangement joins TRBV3-1 (or the pseudogene TRBV3-2) to TRBJ2-3; 10 nucleotides align to TRBD2. Trimming at V came to 4 bases and at J to 4 bases, leaving 8 bases not matched to a gene. The CDR3 length is 16 residues. Germline V gives CDR1 LGHDT, CDR2 YNNKEL (reference sequence). The CDR3 DNA sequence: TGTGCCAGCAGCCCTATCCTAGCGGGAGTGTCAGATACGCAGTATTTT. This gives the protein CASSPILAGVSDTQYF.

This clone was detected only a few times. The rearrangement joins TRBV9 to TRBJ1-3; maybe TRBD1 (5 bases). Germline loops: CDR1 SGDLS, CDR2 YYNGEE. V lost 4 bases, J lost 3 bases, and 14 bases lay in between. The CDR3 length is 15 residues. In DNA form, the CDR3 reads TGTGCCAGCAGCCGGGCAAGGGGTTATGGAAACACCATATATTTT. Translated: CASSRARGYGNTIYF.

The chain combines TRBV2 with TRBJ2-3; D may be TRBD2 (6 bases). The length of the CDR3 is 17 residues. With 6 bases removed from V and 5 bases from J, the gap between germline ends came to 24 bases. Germline-derived CDR1 and CDR2 are SNHLY and FYNNEI. CDR3 sequence reads: CASSTSLGGLLGDTQYF. DNA for the CDR3: TGTGCCAGCAGCACCTCCCTTGGGGGGTTATTGGGAGATACGCAGTATTTT. The full variable domain, completed using reference TRBV2 and TRBJ2-3, is EPEVTQTPSHQVTQMGQEVILRCVPISNHLYFYWYRQILGQKVEFLVSFYNNEISEKSEIFDDQFSVERPDGSNFTLKIRSTKLEDSAMYFCASSTSLGGLLGDTQYFGPGTRLTVL.